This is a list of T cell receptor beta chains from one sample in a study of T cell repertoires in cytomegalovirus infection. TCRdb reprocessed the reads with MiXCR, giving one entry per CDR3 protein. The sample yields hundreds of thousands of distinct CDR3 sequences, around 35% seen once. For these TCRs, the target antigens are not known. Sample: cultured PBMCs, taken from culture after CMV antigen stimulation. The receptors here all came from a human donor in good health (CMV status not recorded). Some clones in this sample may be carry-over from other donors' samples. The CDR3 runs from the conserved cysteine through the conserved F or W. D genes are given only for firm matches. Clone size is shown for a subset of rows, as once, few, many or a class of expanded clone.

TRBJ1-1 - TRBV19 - CASSMSGLENTEAFF TGTGCCAGTAGTATGTCGGGACTTGAAAACACTGAAGCTTTCTTT
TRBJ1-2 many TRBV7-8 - CASSLVGRAGVLRGYTF TGTGCCAGCAGCTTAGTCGGCAGGGCCGGGGTCCTGCGTGGCTACACCTTC
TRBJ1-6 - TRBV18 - CASSQGLMDSPLHF TGTGCCAGCTCCCAGGGACTAATGGATTCACCCCTCCACTTT
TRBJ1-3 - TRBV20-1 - CSASPGSGNTIYF TGCAGTGCTAGCCCCGGTTCTGGAAACACCATATATTTT
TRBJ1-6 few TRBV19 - CASMGGSWSPLHF TGTGCCAGTATGGGGGGGTCCTGGTCACCCCTCCACTTT
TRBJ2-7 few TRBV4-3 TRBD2 CASSQGVGGKTSGRIYEQYF TGCGCCAGCAGCCAGGGGGTAGGGGGAAAAACTAGCGGGAGAATCTACGAGCAGTACTTC
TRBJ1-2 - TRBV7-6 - CASSQGLGGNGYTF TGTGCCAGCAGCCAAGGTCTAGGAGGCAATGGCTACACCTTC
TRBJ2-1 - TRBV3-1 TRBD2 CASSPGLEGREQFF TGTGCCAGCAGCCCGGGACTAGAGGGTCGAGAGCAGTTCTTC
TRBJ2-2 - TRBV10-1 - CASSMTRSGELFF TGCGCCAGCAGTATGACTAGGTCCGGGGAGCTGTTTTTT
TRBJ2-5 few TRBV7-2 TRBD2 CASSPSSGRAWETQYF TGTGCCAGCAGCCCATCTAGCGGGAGGGCCTGGGAGACCCAGTACTTC
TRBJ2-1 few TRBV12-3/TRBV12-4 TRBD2 CASSLASSGQFF TGTGCCAGCAGTTTAGCCTCTAGCGGGCAGTTCTTC
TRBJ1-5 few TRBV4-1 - CASSQEWGSNQPQHF TGCGCCAGCAGCCAAGAGTGGGGAAGCAATCAGCCCCAGCATTTT
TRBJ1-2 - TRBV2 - CASTSENYGYTF TGTGCCAGCACAAGTGAAAACTATGGCTACACCTTC
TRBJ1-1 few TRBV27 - CASSFKRRGTEAFF TGTGCCAGCAGTTTTAAGAGGCGGGGCACTGAAGCTTTCTTT
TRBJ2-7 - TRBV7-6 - CASSLVVGRADEQYF TGTGCCAGCAGCTTAGTCGTGGGACGTGCGGACGAGCAGTACTTC
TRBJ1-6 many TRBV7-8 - CASSLGRTSSPLHF TGTGCCAGCAGCCTCGGGCGAACCAGTTCACCCCTCCACTTT
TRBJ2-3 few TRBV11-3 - CASAGGGTDTQYF TGTGCCTCGGCCGGGGGTGGCACAGATACGCAGTATTTT
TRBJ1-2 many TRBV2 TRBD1 CASSGTGSYGYTF TGTGCCAGCAGTGGGACAGGGAGCTATGGCTACACCTTC
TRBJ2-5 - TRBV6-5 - CASSYASTETQYF TGTGCCAGCAGTTACGCAAGCACAGAGACCCAGTACTTC
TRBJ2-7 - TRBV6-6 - CASSPGPLSYEQYF TGTGCCAGCAGTCCGGGCCCCCTTTCCTACGAGCAGTACTTC